This passage covers 18 T cell receptor beta chains from one sample sequenced in a study of tumor-infiltrating lymphocytes in glioblastoma multiforme. Three nested ARM-PCR rounds with V-beta and C-beta primers built TCRB libraries. Via MiXCR, TCRdb re-called the multiplex PCR reads, giving one row per CDR3 protein. The sample shows under 35,000 distinct CDR3 sequences, about 58% of them seen only once. Material: brain tumor tissue. Receptors originate from a male donor with glioblastoma.

This clonotype was recorded many times. The chain links TRBV14 to TRBJ2-4; D could derive from TRBD1 or TRBD2 (6 bases each). The V gene's germline CDR1 is SGHDN and CDR2 FVKESK. This CDR3 has 16 residues. V lost 4 bases and J lost 0, with 13 bases in between. The CDR3 protein is CASSPAGHLAKNIQYF. CDR3 nucleotides: TGTGCCAGCAGCCCTGCGGGACATCTAGCCAAAAACATTCAGTACTTC.

Comment on this clonotype: Compared with germline, one end of the junction differs, possibly owing to a read error. The chain couples TRBV11-2 to TRBJ1-1; maybe TRBD1 (5 bases). Germline CDR1 reads SGHAT; CDR2 reads FQNNGV. The CDR3 sequence is 16 residues long. As DNA, the CDR3 is TGTTCCAGCAGGGCTATTCTAGGGAATGGGAACACTGAAGCTTTCTTT. Protein sequence: CSSRAILGNGNTEAFF.

This rearrangement joins TRBV20-1 to TRBJ2-1; 7 nucleotides match TRBD2. Germline V CDR1 and CDR2: DFQATT, SNEGSKA (reference sequence). The CDR3 length is 12 residues. V dropped 5 bases and J dropped 8; count of bases not matched to a gene: 6. The CDR3 spells CSADLRGDEQFF. The CDR3 nucleotides read TGCAGTGCTGACCTCCGGGGGGATGAGCAGTTCTTC.

As concerns this clonotype: The conserved phenylalanine or tryptophan is not found at the CDR3 terminus, so this likely reflects a read error. This rearrangement joins TRBV4-2 to TRBJ2-2; 7 bases match TRBD2. Trimming at V came to 0 bases and at J to 2 bases, leaving 9 bases not matched to a gene. Looked up from germline, CDR1 is LGHNA and CDR2 is YNFKEQ. This CDR3 is built from 18 residues. This chain's CDR3 is CASSQDPSGSSNTGELFL. The CDR3 DNA reads TGTGCCAGCAGCCAAGATCCTAGCGGAAGTAGCAACACCGGGGAGCTGTTTTTA.

V gene TRBV20-1 combines with J gene TRBJ1-1; 8 bases are shared with TRBD1. Per the germline V gene, CDR1 is DFQATT and CDR2 is SNEGSKA (reference sequence). Trimming took 4 bases from V and 0 from J; bases not matched to a gene: 13. This CDR3 region has 17 residues. The CDR3 here is CSATLTTGGYLNTEAFF. CDR3 bases: TGCAGTGCTACCCTGACCACAGGGGGGTACCTGAACACTGAAGCTTTCTTT.

Remarks on this clonotype: A junction end diverges from the germline sequence, so it may reflect a read error. V and J are TRBV11-1 and TRBJ2-2; D perhaps matches TRBD2 (6 bases). The CDR3 runs 14 residues. Looked up from germline, CDR1 is SGHAT and CDR2 is FQDESV (reference sequence). The CDR3 coding sequence is TGTGCCAGCAGCTCACTCGGGAACACCCGGGAGCTGTTCTTT. Protein product: CASSSLGNTRELFF.

This clonotype was seen a few times. The germline gene is not matched at one end of the junction; a read error may be the cause. The J gene is TRBJ1-4, the V gene TRBV20-1; D is uncertain. The CDR3 extends over 14 amino acids. CDR1 and CDR2 (germline): DFQATT, SNEGSKA (reference sequence). The CDR3 sequence: CSGPRTSTNEKLFF. The CDR3 nucleotides are TGCAGTGGTCCCCGTACATCAACTAATGAAAAGCTGTTTTTT.

There are many counts of this clonotype. The chain has TRBV6-5 and TRBJ2-7; D call uncertain. Trimming stripped 5 bases from V and 5 bases from J, with 13 bases between. In germline, CDR1 is MNHEY, CDR2 SVGAGI. The CDR3 loop spans 13 amino acids. Here the CDR3 DNA reads TGTGCCAGCAGTCCGCGACGGGTCCACGAGCAGTACTTC. The encoded protein is CASSPRRVHEQYF.

At least ten counts were recorded for this clonotype. V is TRBV20-1 and J is TRBJ2-1; D possibly matches TRBD1 or TRBD2 (6 bases each). This CDR3 is 14 amino acids long. V was clipped by 2 bases and J by 6 bases, with 14 bases between them. Germline CDR1 DFQATT, CDR2 SNEGSKA (reference sequence). The CDR3 coding sequence is TGCAGTGCTAGATCGGGAGCAGGGGTCAATGAGCAGTTCTTC. Translating it yields CSARSGAGVNEQFF.

This clonotype was counted a few times. The conserved phenylalanine or tryptophan is not found at the CDR3 terminus, so this likely reflects a read error. This chain joins TRBV29-1 and TRBJ2-7, with TRBD1 matching 8 bases. The CDR3 consists of 14 residues. Germline-derived CDR1 and CDR2 are SQVTM and ANQGSEA. The CDR3 nucleotides are TGCAATGTAGTACCCGGACAGGGCTTCTACGAGCAGTACTCC. Translating it yields CNVVPGQGFYEQYS.

As for this clonotype: Relative to the germline gene, one junction end is altered; a read error may explain this. The chain carries TRBV20-1 and TRBJ2-1, with TRBD1 as a possible D gene (7 bases). CDR3 length equals 19 residues. The germline V gene has CDR1 DFQATT and CDR2 SNEGSKA (reference sequence). CDR3 in amino acids: CNARDLGGFHGSRYNEQFF. The CDR3 coding sequence is TGCAATGCTAGAGACTTAGGGGGCTTTCACGGGAGCCGGTACAATGAGCAGTTCTTC.

This clonotype appeared a single time. V and J are TRBV28 and TRBJ2-1; D unresolved. Germline V CDR1 and CDR2: MDHEN, SYDVKM. Between the trimmed V and J ends, which lost 4 bases and 0 bases, there was a span of 10 bases. The CDR3 runs 15 residues. The CDR3 DNA follows: TGTGCCAGCAGTTATGGGATTCGCTCCTACAATGAGCAGTTCTTC. It is translated as CASSYGIRSYNEQFF.

The J gene is TRBJ2-3, the V gene TRBV11-2, with no clear D. There are 14 residues in the CDR3. Trimming took 0 bases from V and 1 from J, leaving 5 bases between them. The germline CDR1 and CDR2 sequences are SGHAT and FQNNGV. This CDR3 reads CASSLERGTDTQYF. The CDR3 nucleotides are TGTGCCAGCAGCTTAGAAAGGGGCACAGATACGCAGTATTTT.

As for this clonotype: This sequence may be a read error, since a much larger clone differs from it by one base. The V call is TRBV30, the J call TRBJ2-7, with 8 bases matching TRBD1. The junction had 13 bases not matched to a gene; V was cut back by 2 bases and J by 4 bases. Germline V gives CDR1 GTSNPN, CDR2 SVGIG (reference sequence). The CDR3 runs 16 residues. DNA of the CDR3: TGTGCCTGGAGTCTACTTTTCCGGGACAGGTCATACGAGCAGTACTTC. Translation gives CAWSLLFRDRSYEQYF.

On this clonotype itself: This likely comes from a read error, as the CDR3 has no conserved phenylalanine or tryptophan at its end. The DNA is omitted, as the CDR3 cannot be located on it reliably, and the CDR3 follows TCRdb's listing. The CDR3 reads CRVVQGHS. This rearrangement joins TRBV29-1 to TRBJ1-5; the table calls TRBD1, which could not be checked here. The CDR3 is 8 residues long, ends included. Germline V gene data show CDR1 as SQVTM and CDR2 as ANQGSEA.

The V call is TRBV29-1, the J call TRBJ2-3; D unclear. V was trimmed by 8 bases and J by 0 bases, leaving 15 bases between them. This CDR3 region has 14 residues. CDR1 SQVTM and CDR2 ANQGSEA come from the germline V gene. CDR3 residues: CSSTKMSSTDTQYF. For the CDR3, the DNA is TGCAGCTCAACTAAGATGAGCAGCACAGATACGCAGTATTTT.

The chain carries TRBV30 and TRBJ2-7, with TRBD2 matching 7 bases. The CDR3 covers 14 residues. The V segment lost 4 bases and the J segment 2 bases; nucleotides outside the gene matches: 8. CDR1 and CDR2 (germline): GTSNPN, SVGIG (reference sequence). The CDR3 sequence is CAWTGGSDTYEQYF. CDR3 nucleotide sequence: TGTGCCTGGACAGGCGGGAGCGACACCTACGAGCAGTACTTC.

This clonotype was counted between two and nine times. The J gene is TRBJ1-2, the V gene TRBV29-1, with 7 bases lining up with TRBD1. Germline V CDR1 and CDR2: SQVTM, ANQGSEA. Trimming at V came to 3 bases and at J to 8 bases, leaving 6 bases not matched to a gene. This CDR3 has 12 amino acids. The DNA of the CDR3 is TGCAGCGTTGACGGACAGGCAATGGGCTACACCTTC. It encodes CSVDGQAMGYTF.